The 25 T cell receptor beta chains below were found in one sample sequenced in a study of human T cells and chemical hapten exposure. The sample's time point: healthy volunteer bleed at 2 weeks. Sequencing started from total RNA isolated from unfractionated whole blood. One entry per CDR3 protein, called by TCRdb with MiXCR from the RACE reads. This sample has about 31,000 distinct CDR3 sequences, with 7.4% found just once. The sequenced sample was whole blood. The receptors come from a human donor in good health. Some clones in this sample may be carry-over from other donors' samples.

As to this clonotype: A much bigger clone sits one base away, suggesting this may be a read error. The chain links TRBV29-1 to TRBJ1-1, with D possibly matching TRBD1 (5 bases). This CDR3 spans 13 amino acids. Germline loops: CDR1 SQVTM, CDR2 ANQGSEA. The V and J ends lost 7 bases and 3 bases respectively, with 15 bases between them. The CDR3, as DNA: TGCAGCGATAAACAACAGGTTTACACTGAAGCTTTCTTT. It encodes CSDKQQVYTEAFF.

This clonotype was recorded at least ten times. This chain uses TRBV12-3 or TRBV12-4 with TRBJ2-7; 7 bases agree with TRBD2. This CDR3 spans 14 amino acids. V shed 2 bases, J shed 5 bases, and the junction held 6 bases outside the gene matches. CDR3 loop: CASSLRTSHHEQYF. As DNA, the CDR3 is TGTGCCAGCAGTTTACGGACTAGTCACCACGAGCAGTACTTC.

This clonotype appeared many times. The rearrangement uses TRBV10-3 and TRBJ1-5, with D tentatively TRBD1 (5 bases). The CDR3 is made up of 15 amino acids. V shed 10 bases and J shed 0 bases, with 16 bases lying between them. CDR1 is ENHRY, CDR2 SYGVKD, per germline. The CDR3 DNA sequence: TGTGCCACCCGGACGGGGACCCTTAGCAATCAGCCCCAGCATTTT. Protein: CATRTGTLSNQPQHF.

In its sample, this clonotype was seen many times. The chain carries TRBV5-6 and TRBJ1-2, with D hard to call. Germline V gene lookup returns CDR1 SGHDT and CDR2 YYEEEE. With 5 bases removed from V and 0 bases from J, the gap between germline ends came to 5 bases. The CDR3 sequence is 12 residues long. The chain's CDR3 is CASSQANYGYTF. As DNA, the CDR3 is TGTGCCAGCAGTCAAGCTAACTATGGCTACACCTTC.

This clonotype was detected only a few times. The V and J genes are TRBV20-1 and TRBJ2-3; TRBD2 matches 9 bases. Germline loops: CDR1 DFQATT, CDR2 SNEGSKA (reference sequence). V was pared by 4 bases and J by 4 bases, with 9 bases of the junction left unmatched. There are 15 residues in the CDR3. The CDR3 is CSATPLGGGADTQYF. In DNA form, the CDR3 reads TGCAGTGCTACGCCTTTGGGCGGGGGGGCAGATACGCAGTATTTT.

This clonotype was seen only a few times. The V call is TRBV12-3 or TRBV12-4, the J call TRBJ2-1; 10 nucleotides line up with TRBD2. Trimming took 6 bases from V and 4 from J; bases not matched to a gene: 6. The CDR3 contains 15 residues. The CDR3 region is CASSPASGGYNEQFF. Here the CDR3 DNA reads TGTGCCAGCAGCCCCGCTAGCGGGGGATACAATGAGCAGTTCTTC.

This clonotype showed up many times. J is TRBJ1-2 and V is TRBV28; 8 bases agree with TRBD1. CDR1 MDHEN and CDR2 SYDVKM come from the germline V gene. Trimming cost V 4 bases and J 0 bases; bases outside gene matches: 10. The length of the CDR3 is 17 residues. CDR3 DNA: TGTGCCAGCAGTTCCCGGACAGGGATACGACCTAACTATGGCTACACCTTC. Translation: CASSSRTGIRPNYGYTF.

There are many counts of this clonotype. The chain uses TRBV10-3 and TRBJ1-4; 7 nucleotides agree with TRBD1. The CDR3 contains 14 residues. Germline loops: CDR1 ENHRY, CDR2 SYGVKD. The junction had 5 bases not matched to a gene; V was cut back by 3 bases and J by 7 bases. CDR3 in amino acids: CAISEAGGVEKLFF. CDR3 DNA sequence: TGTGCCATCAGTGAAGCAGGGGGGGTTGAAAAACTGTTTTTT.

This clonotype appeared many times. V is TRBV24-1 and J is TRBJ2-6; D is ambiguous. CDR1 and CDR2 from the germline V gene are KGHDR and SFDVKD. The CDR3 length is 15 residues. The V and J ends lost 2 bases and 0 bases respectively, with 4 bases between them. The CDR3 region has the DNA TGTGCCACCAGTGATTCGGGCTCTGGGGCCAACGTCCTGACTTTC. This encodes CATSDSGSGANVLTF.

This clonotype was counted many times. One end of the junction does not line up with germline, which may come from a read error. The rearrangement joins TRBV11-2 to TRBJ2-7; D uncertain. This CDR3 spans 13 amino acids. Germline CDR1 and CDR2: SGHAT and FQNNGV. This CDR3 is CASSLESGGRSLF. In DNA form, the CDR3 reads TGTGCCAGCAGCTTAGAATCGGGCGGACGGAGTCTATTC.

This clonotype was recorded at least ten times. The CDR3 DNA sequence: TGTGCCAGCAGTTTATCTCAGGGAGCAAATACGCAGTATTTT. It specifies CASSLSQGANTQYF. J is TRBJ2-3 and V is TRBV12-3 or TRBV12-4; D is possibly TRBD1 or TRBD2 (5 bases each). V lost 2 bases and J 7 bases, leaving 13 bases between the germline ends. The CDR3 contains 14 residues.

The chain couples TRBV27 to TRBJ2-3; no firm D call. This CDR3 has 15 residues. CDR1 is MNHEY and CDR2 is SMNVEV in the germline V gene (reference sequence). The ends were cut back, 2 bases at V and 6 bases at J, with 15 bases in the middle. The CDR3 reads CASSLGSPGVDTQYF. For the CDR3, the DNA is TGTGCCAGCAGTTTAGGTAGCCCCGGAGTCGATACGCAGTATTTT.

This clonotype has a handful of counts. V and J are TRBV2 and TRBJ2-3, with D maybe TRBD1 (5 bases). The V and J ends lost 6 bases and 2 bases respectively, with 12 bases between them. Germline V gives CDR1 SNHLY, CDR2 FYNNEI. The CDR3 length is 14 residues. Written as DNA, the CDR3 is TGTGCCAGCAGGCAAATGGGGCTCACAGATACGCAGTATTTT. This sequence encodes CASRQMGLTDTQYF. The full variable domain, in which reference TRBV2 and TRBJ2-3 provide the parts outside the CDR3, is EPEVTQTPSHQVTQMGQEVILRCVPISNHLYFYWYRQILGQKVEFLVSFYNNEISEKSEIFDDQFSVERPDGSNFTLKIRSTKLEDSAMYFCASRQMGLTDTQYFGPGTRLTVL.

This clonotype has a handful of counts. The J gene is TRBJ1-5, the V gene TRBV30; 7 nucleotides align to TRBD1. Germline V gives CDR1 GTSNPN, CDR2 SVGIG (reference sequence). V shed 2 bases and J 4 bases; nucleotides not matched to a gene: 5. The CDR3 has 14 amino acids. The CDR3 protein is CAWSRDSMNQPQHF. In DNA, the CDR3 is TGTGCCTGGAGTAGGGACAGCATGAATCAGCCCCAGCATTTT.

The chain joins TRBV5-5 to TRBJ2-7; the D gene could be TRBD1 or TRBD2 (5 bases each). The CDR3 runs to 13 residues. Germline V gives CDR1 SGHKS, CDR2 YYEKEE (reference sequence). The V end was cut by 6 bases, the J end by 4 bases, with 14 bases between. CDR3 residues: CASTGAILYEQYF. The DNA of the CDR3 is TGTGCCAGCACCGGGGCGATTCTGTACGAGCAGTACTTC. The full variable domain, with the rest looked up from reference TRBV5-5 and TRBJ2-7, is DAGVTQSPTHLIKTRGQQVTLRCSPISGHKSVSWYQQVLGQGPQFIFQYYEKEERGRGNFPDRFSARQFPNYSSELNVNALLLGDSALYLCASTGAILYEQYFGPGTRLTVT.

In its sample, this clonotype was seen many times. The genes are TRBV5-1 and TRBJ1-4, with D possibly being TRBD1 (6 bases). The CDR3 totals 14 residues. The V gene's germline CDR1 is SGHRS and CDR2 YFSETQ. V dropped 2 bases and J dropped 4 bases, with 9 bases sitting between them. CDR3 sequence (DNA): TGCGCCAGCAGCTTTACAGGGAATAATGAAAAACTGTTTTTT. Translation gives CASSFTGNNEKLFF.

A few counts support this clonotype. The chain is built from TRBV10-3 and TRBJ2-7; D possibly corresponds to TRBD2 (6 bases). V was cut by 0 bases and J by 3 bases, with 12 bases left in between. In germline, CDR1 is ENHRY, CDR2 SYGVKD. The length of the CDR3 is 15 residues. The CDR3 region is CAISESTRQNYEQYF. The CDR3, as DNA: TGTGCCATCAGTGAGTCGACTAGGCAGAACTACGAGCAGTACTTC.

This clonotype was picked up a small number of times. V usage is TRBV20-1 and J usage is TRBJ2-5; D gene unclear. The CDR3 covers 13 residues. The V end lost 7 bases, the J end lost 1 base, and 13 bases lay between the germline ends. Germline CDR1 is DFQATT and CDR2 is SNEGSKA (reference sequence). CDR3 sequence: CSVPHRGQETQYF. DNA for the CDR3: TGCAGTGTCCCCCACCGAGGCCAAGAGACCCAGTACTTC.

This clonotype appeared many times. The chain is built from TRBV11-2 and TRBJ1-2, with 7 nucleotides matching TRBD1. Losses at the gene ends were 4 bases for V and 4 bases for J; bases not matched to a gene: 6. Germline V gene data show CDR1 as SGHAT and CDR2 as FQNNGV. The CDR3 sequence is 14 residues long. The DNA of the CDR3 is TGTGCCAGCAGCTGGGACAGCTTTGGCTATGGCTACACCTTC. Protein sequence: CASSWDSFGYGYTF.

The chain uses TRBV12-3 or TRBV12-4 and TRBJ1-3; TRBD1 might be the D (5 bases). The CDR3 totals 17 residues. The V and J ends lost 3 bases and 2 bases respectively, with 17 bases between them. CDR3 residues: CASSFTGTTAPGNTIYF. CDR3 nucleotides: TGTGCCAGCAGTTTCACCGGGACCACAGCCCCTGGAAACACCATATATTTT.

This clonotype occurred a few times. The chain is built from TRBV14 and TRBJ2-3; D is undetermined. In germline, CDR1 is SGHDN, CDR2 FVKESK. The CDR3 is 14 residues long. V lost 1 base to trimming and J lost 5 bases, with 10 bases between them. For the CDR3, the DNA is TGTGCCAGCAGCCAAGTGATATCCCAAGATACGCAGTATTTT. It yields the protein CASSQVISQDTQYF.

This clonotype came up many times. The rearrangement links TRBV7-8 to TRBJ2-3; TRBD1 agrees at 9 bases. Germline V gene lookup returns CDR1 SGHVS and CDR2 FQNEAQ. With V trimmed by 5 bases and J by 6 bases, 24 bases remained unmatched. The length of the CDR3 is 20 residues. CDR3 protein: CASSGRDRAVAGPWGDTQYF. The CDR3, as DNA: TGTGCCAGCAGCGGACGGGACAGGGCTGTGGCGGGGCCCTGGGGGGATACGCAGTATTTT.

This clonotype was seen ten or more times. The chain couples TRBV6-6 to TRBJ1-1; TRBD1 aligns across 10 bases. CDR1 is MNHNY and CDR2 is SVGAGI in the germline V gene (reference sequence). This CDR3 spans 18 amino acids. V lost 5 bases to trimming and J lost 4 bases; unmatched junction nucleotides: 16. DNA of the CDR3: TGTGCCAGCAGTCCGCCTCACGGGACAGGGGTGGCGATCACTGAAGCTTTCTTT. As protein: CASSPPHGTGVAITEAFF.

This clonotype was found many times. V usage is TRBV7-8 and J usage is TRBJ1-1, with D maybe TRBD1 (6 bases). CDR1 is SGHVS, CDR2 FQNEAQ, per germline. The CDR3 is made up of 17 amino acids. V lost 4 bases, J lost 4 bases, and 22 bases lay in between. The CDR3 nucleotides are TGTGCCAGCAGCTCTATAGCGTCGGGGGCGGTTAGCACTGAAGCTTTCTTT. The encoded protein is CASSSIASGAVSTEAFF.

V is TRBV5-6 and J is TRBJ2-3; 11 bases fit TRBD2. Trimming cost V 5 bases and J 1 base; bases outside gene matches: 3. The CDR3 contains 15 residues. The germline gives CDR1 SGHDT, CDR2 YYEEEE. CDR3 nucleotides: TGTGCCAGCAGTCCACTAGCGGGAGGCACAGATACGCAGTATTTT. The encoded protein is CASSPLAGGTDTQYF.